What follows are 4 T cell receptor beta chains derived from one specimen sequenced in a study of OX40 agonist ivuxolimab in advanced cancers. Sequencing was performed with immunoSEQ multiplex PCR; in TCRdb, only in-frame clones are kept and a portion is missing. The table records 65,000 to 80,000 clones, around 89% of them present only once. Sequences were derived from CD4+ or CD8+ T cells sorted from blood, sampled in a trial of the OX40 agonist ivuxolimab. All receptors derive from an adult with an advanced solid tumor such as melanoma, head and neck, liver or kidney cancer.

The rearrangement joins TRBV27 to TRBJ2-7; the D gene is possibly TRBD1 (6 bases). Germline V gene data show CDR1 as MNHEY and CDR2 as SMNVEV (reference sequence). The CDR3 runs 16 residues. Between the trimmed V and J ends, which lost 5 bases and 0 bases, there was a span of 17 bases. As DNA, the CDR3 is TGTGCCAGCAGTCCTAGGGACAACGGGTACTCCTACGAGCAGTACTTC. It codes for CASSPRDNGYSYEQYF.

This sequence joins TRBV29-1 and TRBJ2-7; 7 bases line up with TRBD2. J was trimmed by 0 bases and V by 6 bases; bases with no gene match: 11. The CDR3 has 15 residues. The V gene's germline CDR1 is SQVTM and CDR2 ANQGSEA. The CDR3 nucleotides are TGCAGCGTCCAGTGGAGAGGCGGGAGCTCCTACGAGCAGTACTTC. Protein: CSVQWRGGSSYEQYF.

CDR3 nucleotides: TGTGCCAGCAGCTTCGTCGGCGGGAGTCCCGGGGAGCTGTTTTTT. Its translation: CASSFVGGSPGELFF. The genes are TRBV11-3 and TRBJ2-2, with 7 bases identical to TRBD2. The CDR3 consists of 15 residues. Trimming removed 3 bases from V and 6 bases from J; junction bases left unmatched: 7. The germline V gene has CDR1 SGHNT and CDR2 YENEEA.

This chain links TRBV11-2 with TRBJ2-3; TRBD2 agrees at 9 bases. Looked up from germline, CDR1 is SGHAT and CDR2 is FQNNGV. V lost 4 bases and J lost 7; bases outside the gene matches: 3. This CDR3 comprises 13 residues. CDR3 nucleotides: TGTGCCAGCAGCTCGACTAGCGGAAATACGCAGTATTTT. Its translation: CASSSTSGNTQYF.